The source of this T cell receptor beta chain is a study of blood T cell repertoires in COVID-19. On the study more broadly: Acute and convalescent COVID-19 specimens originated in the United States, Italy and Spain. PBMCs, B-cell-depleted T cells, or T cells provided the cDNA or gDNA that made up the material.

How the authors handled the data: Quantification of nucleated cells was approximated via reference gene primer amplification. Produced via immunoSEQ multiplex PCR; TCRdb's table is partial and in-frame only. V and J calls plus clone size are reproduced from that table; the DNA served to infer D and trimming. The sample gives more than 65,000 clones, roughly four fifths of which show up once; 25% to 30% is in the top ten. The length of the CDR3 is 14 residues. The germline V gene encodes CDR1 LNHDA and CDR2 SQIVND (reference sequence). J lost 7 bases, V lost 7 bases, and 7 bases had no gene match. Many counts were recorded for this clone.

The chain employs TRBV19 and TRBJ2-2; TRBD2 agrees at 9 bases. The specimen sequenced was peripheral blood. This sequence originates from a woman over 75 with active or convalescent COVID-19. The CDR3 DNA is TGTGCCAGTACGCGGACTAGCGACAGCGGGGAGCTGTTTTTT. Its translation is CASTRTSDSGELFF.